This TCR beta chain emerged from a study of cytomegalovirus exposure and HLA in healthy donors. This PCR relied on a set of 60 Vbeta primers and 13 Jbeta primers. Libraries were prepared by immunoSEQ multiplex PCR; TCRdb keeps only in-frame clonotypes and omits some of them. The repertoire holds 100,000 to 150,000 clones, around three quarters seen once, with more than 1% in the top ten. V was trimmed by 9 bases and J by 3 bases, leaving 18 bases between them. The CDR3 runs to 15 residues. Germline V gene data show CDR1 as MNHEY and CDR2 as SMNVEV (reference sequence). Input material: PBMCs. The genes are TRBV27 and TRBJ1-5; possibly TRBD1 for D (6 bases). This TCR was sampled from a female donor in good health and CMV-seronegative. The CDR3 bases are TGTGCCAGTACACTCACAGGGAGCTACAATCAGCCCCAGCATTTT. It yields the protein CASTLTGSYNQPQHF.